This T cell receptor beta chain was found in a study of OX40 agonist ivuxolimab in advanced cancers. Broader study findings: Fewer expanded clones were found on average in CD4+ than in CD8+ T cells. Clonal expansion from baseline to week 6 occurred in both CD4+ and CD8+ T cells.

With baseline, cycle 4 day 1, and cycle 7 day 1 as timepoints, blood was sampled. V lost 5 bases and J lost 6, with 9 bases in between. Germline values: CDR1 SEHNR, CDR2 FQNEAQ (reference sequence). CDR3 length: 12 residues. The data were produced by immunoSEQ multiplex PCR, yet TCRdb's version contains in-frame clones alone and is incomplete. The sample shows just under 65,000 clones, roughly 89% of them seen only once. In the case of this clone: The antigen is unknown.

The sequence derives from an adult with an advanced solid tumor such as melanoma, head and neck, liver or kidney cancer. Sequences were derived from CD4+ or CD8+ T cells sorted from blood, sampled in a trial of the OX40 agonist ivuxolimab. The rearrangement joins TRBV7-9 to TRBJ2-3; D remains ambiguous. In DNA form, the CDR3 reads TGTGCCAGCAGCCCGGTATTTGATACGCAGTATTTT. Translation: CASSPVFDTQYF. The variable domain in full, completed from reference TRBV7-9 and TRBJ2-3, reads DTGVSQNPRHKITKRGQNVTFRCDPISEHNRLYWYRQTLGQGPEFLTYFQNEAQLEKSRLLSDRFSAERPKGSFSTLEIQRTEQGDSAMYLCASSPVFDTQYFGPGTRLTVL.